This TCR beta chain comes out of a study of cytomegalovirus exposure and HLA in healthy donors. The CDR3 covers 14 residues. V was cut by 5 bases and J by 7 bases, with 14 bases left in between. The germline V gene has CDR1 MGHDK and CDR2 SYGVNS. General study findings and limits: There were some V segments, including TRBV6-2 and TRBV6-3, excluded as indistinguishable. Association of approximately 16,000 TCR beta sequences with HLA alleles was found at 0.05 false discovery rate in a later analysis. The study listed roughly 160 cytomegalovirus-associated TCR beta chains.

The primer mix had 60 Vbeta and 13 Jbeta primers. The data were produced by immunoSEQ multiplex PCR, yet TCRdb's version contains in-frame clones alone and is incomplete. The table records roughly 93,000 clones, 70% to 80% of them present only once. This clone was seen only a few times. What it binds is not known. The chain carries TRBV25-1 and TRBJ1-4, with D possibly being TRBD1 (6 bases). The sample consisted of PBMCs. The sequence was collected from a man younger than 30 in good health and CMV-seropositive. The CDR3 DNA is TGTGCCAGCAGTACAGGGCTCAGTCGTGAAAAACTGTTTTTT. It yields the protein CASSTGLSREKLFF.